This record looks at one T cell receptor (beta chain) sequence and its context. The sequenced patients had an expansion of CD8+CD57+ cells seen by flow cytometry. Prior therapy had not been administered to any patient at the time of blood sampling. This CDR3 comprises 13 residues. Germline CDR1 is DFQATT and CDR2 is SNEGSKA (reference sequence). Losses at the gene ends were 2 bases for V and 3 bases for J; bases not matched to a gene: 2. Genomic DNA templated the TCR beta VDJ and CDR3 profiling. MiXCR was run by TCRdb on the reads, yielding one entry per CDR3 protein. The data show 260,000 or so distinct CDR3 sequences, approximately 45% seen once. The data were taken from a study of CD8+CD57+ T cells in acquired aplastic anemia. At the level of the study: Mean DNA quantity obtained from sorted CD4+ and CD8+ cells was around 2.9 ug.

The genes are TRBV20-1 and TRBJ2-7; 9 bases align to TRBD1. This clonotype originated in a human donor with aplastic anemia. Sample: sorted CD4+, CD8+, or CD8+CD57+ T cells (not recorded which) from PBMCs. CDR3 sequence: CSARWGQGYEQYF. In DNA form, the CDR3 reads TGCAGTGCTAGATGGGGACAGGGCTACGAGCAGTACTTC.